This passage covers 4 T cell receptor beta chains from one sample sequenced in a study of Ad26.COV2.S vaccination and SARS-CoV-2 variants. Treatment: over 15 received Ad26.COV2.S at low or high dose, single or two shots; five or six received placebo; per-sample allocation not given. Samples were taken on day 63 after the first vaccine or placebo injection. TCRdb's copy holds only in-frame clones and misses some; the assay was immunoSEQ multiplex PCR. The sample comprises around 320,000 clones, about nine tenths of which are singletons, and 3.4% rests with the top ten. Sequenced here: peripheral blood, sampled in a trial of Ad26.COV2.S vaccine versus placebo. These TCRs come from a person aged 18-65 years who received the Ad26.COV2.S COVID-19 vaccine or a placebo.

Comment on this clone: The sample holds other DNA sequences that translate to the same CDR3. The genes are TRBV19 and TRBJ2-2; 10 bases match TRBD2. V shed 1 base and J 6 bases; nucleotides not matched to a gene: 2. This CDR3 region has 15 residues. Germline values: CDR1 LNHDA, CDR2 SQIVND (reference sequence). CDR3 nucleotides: TGTGCCAGTAGTATAGCCAGCGGGGGGGCCGGGGAGCTGTTTTTT. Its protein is CASSIASGGAGELFF.

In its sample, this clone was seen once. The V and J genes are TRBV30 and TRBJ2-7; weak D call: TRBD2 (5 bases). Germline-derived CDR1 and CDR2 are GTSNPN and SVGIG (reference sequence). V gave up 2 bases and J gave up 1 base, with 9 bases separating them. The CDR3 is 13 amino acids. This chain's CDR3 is CAWSFGKSYEQYF. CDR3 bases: TGTGCCTGGAGTTTCGGGAAATCCTACGAGCAGTACTTC.

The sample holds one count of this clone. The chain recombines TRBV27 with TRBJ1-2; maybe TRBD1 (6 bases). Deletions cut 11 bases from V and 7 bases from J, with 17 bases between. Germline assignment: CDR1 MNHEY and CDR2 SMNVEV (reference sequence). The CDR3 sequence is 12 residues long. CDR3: CASSGGAFGYTF. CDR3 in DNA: TGTGCCTCCTCCGGGGGGGCTTTTGGCTACACCTTC.

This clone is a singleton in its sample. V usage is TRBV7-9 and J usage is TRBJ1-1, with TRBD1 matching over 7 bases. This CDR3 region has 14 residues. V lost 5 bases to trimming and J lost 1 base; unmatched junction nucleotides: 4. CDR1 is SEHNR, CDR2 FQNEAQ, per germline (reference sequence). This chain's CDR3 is CASSTWTGNTEAFF. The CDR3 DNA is TGTGCCAGCAGCACCTGGACAGGGAACACTGAAGCTTTCTTT. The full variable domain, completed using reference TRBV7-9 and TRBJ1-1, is DTGVSQNPRHKITKRGQNVTFRCDPISEHNRLYWYRQTLGQGPEFLTYFQNEAQLEKSRLLSDRFSAERPKGSFSTLEIQRTEQGDSAMYLCASSTWTGNTEAFFGQGTRLTVV.